The clone carrying this TCR beta chain was recorded only once. The CDR3 covers 13 residues. CDR1 is LGHNT and CDR2 is FRNRAP in the germline V gene. Trimming pared 2 bases from V and 3 bases from J, leaving 4 bases between. The data derive from a study of CD8 T cells in Susac syndrome. The study sequenced TCR beta in blood CD8+ and CD4+ T cells. Relapsing-remitting disease, either stable or active, was present in the treatment-naive patients who were the multiple sclerosis controls. The CD8+ and CD4+ T cells were negatively isolated, with the TEMRA cells enriched by FACS. With random hexamers, reverse transcription was performed on roughly 0.5 to 1 ug of RNA. Across 54 Vbeta and 13 Jbeta, immunoSEQ multiplex PCR amplified TCR beta CDR3. In TCRdb, the immunoSEQ multiplex PCR reads were re-called with MiXCR into one record per CDR3 protein. The sample lists a few hundred thousand distinct CDR3 sequences, 95% occurring once.

The TCR sequence derives from a human donor with multiple sclerosis. The J gene is TRBJ2-2, the V gene TRBV12-5; D gene uncertain. The sample was CD4+ T cells from PBMCs. In DNA, the CDR3 is TGTGCTAGTGGTTTGAGGTACACCGGGGAGCTGTTTTTT. Amino acid sequence: CASGLRYTGELFF.